This record looks at one T cell receptor beta chain sequence and its context. Its antigen remains unidentified. No base quality values were provided; no much bigger clone lies one nucleotide off. This specimen comes from a study of CD8+ T cells in alopecia areata (dated by TCRdb to between 2018 and 2020). As for the study more broadly: The treated patients took part in an open-label pilot trial in which moderate-to-severe alopecia areata was treated with oral tofacitinib at 5 to 10 mg twice daily. Patients stayed on tofacitinib for 6 to 18 months and then had 6 months of follow-up off drug so that delayed response and recurrence could be assessed. In both human patients and the C3H/HeJ mouse model, the study applied high-throughput TCRbeta sequencing to look at T cell clonal expansion in alopecia areata. Scalp tissue and sorted CD4+ and CD8+ peripheral blood T cells from patchy and totalis/universalis alopecia areata patients and from healthy controls were covered by human TCRbeta sequencing. Tofacitinib-treated patients had biopsies at baseline and at 4 and 24 weeks of treatment, with a later scalp biopsy in several patients. Clonality in the scalp was compared among normal scalp (n=4), patchy alopecia areata scalp (n=8), and alopecia totalis/universalis scalp (n=8). RNA came from the PAXgene miRNA kit for fixed scalp, the miRNeasy kit for PBMCs, and the RNeasy kit for mouse skin. immunoSEQ multiplex PCR using 35 Vbeta forward primers and 13 Jbeta reverse primers was used to amplify TCRbeta CDR3 regions.

Libraries were built with the immunoSEQ multiplex PCR assay. RNA was extracted from all samples and reverse transcribed into cDNA, which served as template for TCR sequencing. First-strand cDNA was synthesized with SuperScript III using a 2:1 mix of oligo-dT and random hexamers. Amplification bias was assessed with a synthetic immune receptor repertoire, and residual bias was removed computationally. On the authors' methods: After raw reads were preprocessed to remove errors, the CDR3 was defined following IMGT conventions as running from the conserved cysteine to phenylalanine. To get clonality, Shannon entropy was normalized by log2 of the number of productive unique TCRs and the result was subtracted from 1. Whether each scalp clone was CD4 or CD8 was inferred by checking scalp TCRbeta sequences against the CD4 and CD8 repertoires from sorted blood. Imported from immuneACCESS, the table was reduced by TCRdb to in-frame sequences with V and J called. These copies leave out some clones; in studies compared against another copy, an unresolved V gene accounts for under half, and the cause of the remainder is not known. The DNA was the basis for D and trimming; V, J and clone size are from that table. The sample table lists approximately 59,000 clones, around half of them with a count of one. About a sixth of the sample rests with the top ten.

Beyond this particular receptor, the publication reports: Resident alphabeta T cells in normal human skin are also sequenced, complicating scalp TCR repertoire analysis, unlike mouse skin dominated by gammadelta T cells. Compared with normal scalp, lesional scalp, particularly in alopecia totalis/universalis, had higher clonality and more expanded CD8+ clones, which suggests antigenic drive. Shared TCR sequences between patients were less evident than in mice, which may be partly attributable to HLA diversity in the patient population.

Explained via the paper, the time point label denotes: baseline before oral tofacitinib. From alopecia areata patients, peripheral blood was collected along with lesional scalp punch biopsies. PBMCs were isolated by density centrifugation and stained for CD3, CD4 and CD8, after which CD4+ and CD8+ T cells were sorted on a FACSAria. V loses 4 bases, J loses 2 bases, and the germline ends lie 12 bases apart. The CDR3 runs 14 amino acids, cysteine and phenylalanine included. The DNA shown is the 42-base CDR3, in frame from base 1. The germline V gene provides CDR1 MDHEN and CDR2 SYDVKM. The receptor comes from a human donor with alopecia areata. The chain uses TRBV28 and TRBJ2-7; a confident D gene designation cannot be given. Material: CD8+ T cells sorted from blood, obtained at week 0. The CDR3 is CASSSDTRTYEQYF. Read as DNA, the sequence is TGTGCCAGCAGTTCTGACACACGAACCTACGAGCAGTACTTC. When the CDR3 is completed using the reference TRBV28 and TRBJ2-7 genes on either side, the full variable domain is DVKVTQSSRYLVKRTGEKVFLECVQDMDHENMFWYRQDPGLGLRLIYFSYDVKMKEKGDIPEGYSVSREKKERFSLILESASTNQTSMYLCASSSDTRTYEQYFGPGTRLTVT.